This paragraph reports one T cell receptor beta chain. Profiling relied on immunoSEQ multiplex PCR, and the TCRdb table lists in-frame clones only, not all of them. The sample contains hundreds of thousands of clones, 86% of which appear only once. V shed 1 base and J shed 14 bases, with 16 bases lying between them. CDR1 and CDR2 (germline): SGHTA, FQGNSA. The CDR3 contains 13 residues. The data belong to a study of blood T cell repertoires in COVID-19. Individuals in the exposed group had encountered a COVID-19 case within 2 weeks preceding study entry. This sequence joins TRBV7-2 and TRBJ2-3, with a possible D match to TRBD2 (6 bases). The sample taken for sequencing was PBMCs or T cells enriched from blood (not recorded which). The sequence was obtained from a woman aged 25 to 39 who had been exposed to COVID-19. CDR3 in amino acids: CASSLEGGPPVYF. CDR3 nucleotide sequence: TGTGCCAGCAGCTTAGAGGGAGGACCCCCCGTGTATTTT.